The TCR beta chain under discussion was sequenced for a study of blood T cells in healthy people across ages. Notes on the study in general: Strong correlation was found linking TCR beta diversity to naive T cell percentage.

Samples each had at least 5.5 micrograms of total RNA extracted. The authors ran a second PCR of about 6 to 11 cycles using a sample-barcoded 5' primer and a J-beta primer mix. A template-switch adaptor containing 12 random nucleotides labeled each cDNA molecule. Paired-end reads containing CDR3 totaled no fewer than 3 million for each sample. A single record per CDR3 protein comes from TCRdb applying MiXCR to the 5' RACE reads. The table lists roughly 730,000 distinct CDR3 sequences, approximately 53% of them singletons. This CDR3 is 17 amino acids long. Per germline, CDR1 MNHEY and CDR2 SVGEGT. The V end lost 2 bases, the J end lost 1 base, and 17 bases lay between the germline ends. As concerns this clonotype: Its antigen is not known.

This sequence originates from a man aged 40-50 years in good health. The chain links TRBV6-2 or TRBV6-3 to TRBJ1-1, with D possibly TRBD1 on 5 matching bases. The source material was blood. CDR3 amino acids: CASSYVPSGTTNTEAFF. Here the CDR3 DNA reads TGTGCCAGCAGTTACGTTCCCTCCGGGACCACGAACACTGAAGCTTTCTTT.